Listed below are T cell receptor beta chains from one sample, sequenced in a study of metastatic and nonmetastatic thyroid tumors. TCRdb re-analyzed the PCR reads using MiXCR. The top ten hold around 9% of the sample, which has tens of thousands of clones, around 12% seen once. Source material: tumor tissue. These receptors were collected from a female donor with papillary thyroid cancer or a benign thyroid nodule (not recorded which). Some clones in this sample may be carry-over from other donors' samples. The CDR3 runs from the conserved cysteine through the conserved F or W. A D gene is named only where the DNA matches it firmly. The size entry gives once, few, many or a size class.

clone_size: many; j_call: TRBJ2-7; d_call: .; v_call: TRBV11-2; cdr3_nt: TGTGCCAGCAGCTTAATCAGCTCTCGAGGGCAGTACTTC; cdr3_aa: CASSLISSRGQYF
clone_size: many; j_call: TRBJ1-5; d_call: .; v_call: TRBV5-1; cdr3_nt: TGCGCCAGCAGCCCGGCCGGTCAGCCCCAGCATTTT; cdr3_aa: CASSPAGQPQHF
clone_size: many; j_call: TRBJ2-7; d_call: TRBD2; v_call: TRBV2; cdr3_nt: TGTGCCAGCATTGGACTAGCGGGTTCTGCTGAGCAGTACTTC; cdr3_aa: CASIGLAGSAEQYF
clone_size: many; j_call: TRBJ2-2; d_call: TRBD1; v_call: TRBV24-1; cdr3_nt: TGTGCCACCAGTGATTTCACAGGGGGCGGCACCGGGGAGCTGTTTTTT; cdr3_aa: CATSDFTGGGTGELFF
clone_size: many; j_call: TRBJ1-2; d_call: .; v_call: TRBV29-1; cdr3_nt: TGCAGCGTCTCGTCGGGGCAGCCTGGGGGTGGCTACACCTTC; cdr3_aa: CSVSSGQPGGGYTF
clone_size: few; j_call: TRBJ2-7; d_call: .; v_call: TRBV27; cdr3_nt: TGTGCCACCCGCCTCGCAACTCCCCAAGCCTACGAGCAGTGCTTC; cdr3_aa: CATRLATPQAYEQCF
clone_size: many; j_call: TRBJ1-2; d_call: .; v_call: TRBV19; cdr3_nt: TGTGCCAGTACATCTCGGACGGTTTATGGCTACACCTTC; cdr3_aa: CASTSRTVYGYTF
clone_size: many; j_call: TRBJ2-1; d_call: .; v_call: TRBV19; cdr3_nt: TGTGCCAGTAGTAAAGGTGAGCAGTTCTTC; cdr3_aa: CASSKGEQFF
clone_size: many; j_call: TRBJ2-4; d_call: .; v_call: TRBV5-1; cdr3_nt: TGCGCCAGCAGCTTGGGGTTTACCAGCGCGGGAAACATTCAGTACTTC; cdr3_aa: CASSLGFTSAGNIQYF
clone_size: many; j_call: TRBJ2-4; d_call: TRBD1; v_call: TRBV11-1; cdr3_nt: TGTGCCAGCAGTTACAGGGGGCGGGACATTCAGTACTTC; cdr3_aa: CASSYRGRDIQYF
clone_size: many; j_call: TRBJ1-2; d_call: .; v_call: TRBV5-1; cdr3_nt: TGCGCCAGCAGCTTGGATACCCAAAGAGGGTTCATCTATGGCTACACCTTC; cdr3_aa: CASSLDTQRGFIYGYTF
clone_size: few; j_call: TRBJ1-1; d_call: .; v_call: TRBV5-6; cdr3_nt: TGTGCCAGCAGCTGCCGGACCGATGAACGGAACACTGAAGCTTTCTTT; cdr3_aa: CASSCRTDERNTEAFF
clone_size: many; j_call: TRBJ2-7; d_call: .; v_call: TRBV15; cdr3_nt: TGTGCCACCAGCAGGTTGGGGGGATCCTACGAGCAGTACTTC; cdr3_aa: CATSRLGGSYEQYF